These 25 T cell receptor beta chains originate from one sample sequenced in a study of T cell responses to AZD1222 COVID-19 vaccine. Repertoires were generated with immunoSEQ multiplex PCR, while TCRdb's copy carries only in-frame clones and drops some. The sample lists around 140,000 clones; 90% were seen once. The source material was peripheral blood, sampled on day 0 of AZD1222 vaccination. These receptors came from an adult in good health.

This chain links TRBV10-3 with TRBJ1-4, with TRBD1 as a possible D gene (5 bases). This CDR3 is 15 amino acids long. The ends were cut back, 5 bases at V and 12 bases at J, with 22 bases in the middle. Germline V lookup: CDR1 ENHRY, CDR2 SYGVKD. CDR3 coding DNA: TGTGCCATCAGTCCGGGGAACATGGGGCATACGGAACTGTTTTTT. It translates to CAISPGNMGHTELFF.

This clone appeared once. V usage is TRBV6-7 and J usage is TRBJ1-1; 8 bases match TRBD1. TRBV6-7 carries the ORF label, with uncertain function. V dropped 2 bases and J dropped 5; count of bases not matched to a gene: 25. The CDR3 is 21 residues long. This CDR3 is CASSYTDRGGFAAKGGTEAFF. In DNA, the CDR3 is TGTGCCAGCAGTTACACTGACAGGGGTGGCTTCGCGGCGAAGGGTGGAACTGAAGCTTTCTTT.

The chain uses TRBV12-5 and TRBJ1-2; 7 nucleotides line up with TRBD1. From germline, CDR1 is LGHNT and CDR2 FRNRAP. V lost 6 bases and J lost 6; bases outside the gene matches: 7. The CDR3 sequence is 13 residues long. The CDR3 here is CASGPTGENGYTF. The DNA of the CDR3 is TGTGCTAGTGGGCCAACAGGGGAGAATGGCTACACCTTC.

This chain links TRBV6-5 with TRBJ2-7, with D perhaps being TRBD1 or TRBD2 (5 bases each). The V gene lost 6 bases and the J gene lost 6 bases, with 12 bases spanning the gap. Germline V lookup: CDR1 MNHEY, CDR2 SVGAGI. This CDR3 spans 12 amino acids. This chain's CDR3 is CASSRAGGEQYF. The CDR3 DNA follows: TGTGCCAGCAGCCGTGCTGGGGGCGAGCAGTACTTC.

V is TRBV27 and J is TRBJ1-1; D gene uncertain. The V gene lost 2 bases and the J gene lost 3 bases, with 7 bases spanning the gap. The V gene's germline CDR1 is MNHEY and CDR2 SMNVEV (reference sequence). There are 13 residues in the CDR3. The CDR3, as DNA: TGTGCCAGCAGTTTAGATCCGCACACTGAAGCTTTCTTT. Its protein is CASSLDPHTEAFF.

The rearrangement uses TRBV7-3 and TRBJ2-1, with 9 bases matching TRBD1. The germline CDR1 and CDR2 sequences are SGHTA and FQGTGA. The CDR3 has 17 residues. The V and J ends lost 2 bases and 5 bases, in that order; junction bases with no gene match: 10. The CDR3 DNA follows: TGTGCCAGCAGCTTATTGCCGGGACAGGGACCCGACAATGAGCAGTTCTTC. This sequence encodes CASSLLPGQGPDNEQFF.

The rearrangement links TRBV5-1 to TRBJ1-3, with unresolved D. Trimming left V 5 bases short and J 0 bases short, with 9 bases between. The CDR3 has 14 residues. Germline lookup yields CDR1 SGHRS and CDR2 YFSETQ. CDR3 DNA sequence: TGCGCCAGCAGGGATCCGAGCTCTGGAAACACCATATATTTT. Protein: CASRDPSSGNTIYF.

The chain links TRBV9 to TRBJ1-4; D uncertain. Germline V gives CDR1 SGDLS, CDR2 YYNGEE. CDR3 length: 16 residues. V lost 0 bases and J 7 bases, leaving 16 bases between the germline ends. CDR3: CASSVAEGKRAEKLFF. CDR3 nucleotide sequence: TGTGCCAGCAGCGTAGCTGAAGGTAAAAGGGCTGAAAAACTGTTTTTT.

The chain joins TRBV30 to TRBJ1-5; D is undetermined. V lost 2 bases, J lost 0 bases, and 8 bases lay in between. The CDR3 is 14 amino acids. The germline V gene encodes CDR1 GTSNPN and CDR2 SVGIG (reference sequence). In DNA, the CDR3 is TGTGCCTGGAGTTCCCTCCTTAGCAATCAGCCCCAGCATTTT. Protein sequence: CAWSSLLSNQPQHF.

The J gene is TRBJ1-3, the V gene TRBV7-9; D ambiguous. Germline V CDR1 and CDR2: SEHNR, FQNEAQ (reference sequence). Trimming cost V 6 bases and J 4 bases, with 1 base left between them. CDR3 length: 10 amino acids. The CDR3 DNA is TGTGCCAGCAGAGGAAACACCATATATTTT. Encoded protein: CASRGNTIYF.

V and J are TRBV4-1 and TRBJ1-1; D not certain. CDR1 is MGHRA and CDR2 is YSYEKL in the germline V gene. The germline V and J ends were trimmed by 1 base and 1 base, with 13 bases remaining between them. CDR3 length equals 16 residues. The CDR3 nucleotides read TGCGCCAGCAGCCAAGGTCTGAGTAACAGGAACACTGAAGCTTTCTTT. Translation: CASSQGLSNRNTEAFF.

This rearrangement joins TRBV2 to TRBJ2-1; tentative D call: TRBD2 (6 bases). The germline V gene encodes CDR1 SNHLY and CDR2 FYNNEI. The V end lost 10 bases, the J end lost 6 bases, and 13 bases lay between the germline ends. This CDR3 has 12 residues. This chain's CDR3 is CATMVGGNEQFF. CDR3 coding DNA: TGTGCCACCATGGTGGGAGGCAATGAGCAGTTCTTC.

The chain couples TRBV14 to TRBJ1-5; D is undetermined. V dropped 1 base and J dropped 6 bases, with 10 bases sitting between them. The CDR3 sequence is 14 residues long. Looked up from germline, CDR1 is SGHDN and CDR2 is FVKESK. CDR3 in DNA: TGTGCCAGCAGCCAAGGGGCAGTACCTCAGCCCCAGCATTTT. Protein sequence: CASSQGAVPQPQHF.

The chain employs TRBV3-1 (or the pseudogene TRBV3-2) and TRBJ1-6, with D unresolved. The V gene's germline CDR1 is LGHDT and CDR2 YNNKEL (reference sequence). The V end lost 1 base, the J end lost 2 bases, and 21 bases lay between the germline ends. This CDR3 comprises 20 residues. The CDR3 coding sequence is TGTGCCAGCAGCCAAGGGAAAGCGCCGCCTCAACGAACCTATAATTCACCCCTCCACTTT. It specifies CASSQGKAPPQRTYNSPLHF.

This sequence joins TRBV9 and TRBJ2-7; TRBD2 agrees at 10 bases. With V trimmed by 0 bases and J by 4 bases, 4 bases remained unmatched. The V gene's germline CDR1 is SGDLS and CDR2 YYNGEE. This CDR3 is 15 amino acids long. The CDR3 region is CASSVAGLAQYEQYF. In DNA, the CDR3 is TGTGCCAGCAGCGTAGCGGGACTAGCGCAATACGAGCAGTACTTC. The whole variable domain, remainder taken from reference TRBV9 and TRBJ2-7, is DSGVTQTPKHLITATGQRVTLRCSPRSGDLSVYWYQQSLDQGLQFLIQYYNGEERAKGNILERFSAQQFPDLHSELNLSSLELGDSALYFCASSVAGLAQYEQYFGPGTRLTVT.

J is TRBJ2-2 and V is TRBV27; 7 nucleotides align to TRBD1. Germline V CDR1 and CDR2: MNHEY, SMNVEV (reference sequence). This CDR3 is built from 16 residues. The trim removed 6 bases at V and 3 bases at J, leaving 10 bases unmatched. CDR3 sequence: CASSLQPGQYTGELFF. The CDR3, as DNA: TGTGCCAGCAGCCTCCAACCGGGACAGTACACCGGGGAGCTGTTTTTT.

This clone was observed a few times. This chain connects TRBV20-1 to TRBJ2-3; no clear D. This CDR3 has 11 amino acids. Trimming removed 3 bases at V and 6 bases at J, with 7 bases between. CDR1 and CDR2 from the germline V gene are DFQATT and SNEGSKA (reference sequence). The CDR3 sequence: CSARESDTQYF. Here the CDR3 DNA reads TGCAGTGCTAGGGAATCGGATACGCAGTATTTT.

V usage is TRBV11-2 and J usage is TRBJ2-3; TRBD2 matches 11 bases. CDR3 length: 15 amino acids. Trimming cost V 5 bases and J 0 bases; bases outside gene matches: 1. CDR1 is SGHAT, CDR2 FQNNGV, per germline. The CDR3 protein is CASSRTSGSTDTQYF. The CDR3 DNA reads as TGTGCCAGCAGCCGGACTAGCGGGAGCACAGATACGCAGTATTTT.

The gene calls are TRBV5-1 and TRBJ2-2; the match to TRBD1 covers 7 bases. Germline-derived CDR1 and CDR2 are SGHRS and YFSETQ. The CDR3 is 14 residues long. Losses at the gene ends were 4 bases for V and 6 bases for J; bases not matched to a gene: 6. The CDR3 is CASSQGDRAGELFF. The CDR3 DNA follows: TGCGCCAGCAGCCAGGGGGACAGAGCCGGGGAGCTGTTTTTT.

The rearrangement uses TRBV27 and TRBJ1-2; weak D call: TRBD1 (6 bases). The CDR3 has 15 residues. In germline, CDR1 is MNHEY, CDR2 SMNVEV (reference sequence). The V end lost 6 bases, the J end lost 2 bases, and 16 bases lay between the germline ends. CDR3 DNA sequence: TGTGCCAGCAGAGCGCCGGGACAAGCAAACTATGGCTACACCTTC. Its translation: CASRAPGQANYGYTF.

The V gene is TRBV6-4, the J gene TRBJ2-2, with D possibly matching TRBD1 (6 bases). The CDR3 covers 16 residues. V was pared by 0 bases and J by 12 bases, with 20 bases between. Germline assignment: CDR1 MRHNA and CDR2 SNTAGT. The CDR3 DNA reads as TGTGCCAGCAGTGACTCGAGCCCCCAGGGGCGAAAAAAGCTGTTTTTT. This translates into CASSDSSPQGRKKLFF.

The chain recombines TRBV7-3 with TRBJ2-1; 7 bases agree with TRBD2. With 4 bases clipped from V and 2 bases from J, the junction kept 5 bases outside the gene matches. Germline CDR1 SGHTA, CDR2 FQGTGA. This CDR3 has 15 residues. The CDR3 loop reads CASSSRGVPYNEQFF. In nucleotides, the CDR3 is TGTGCCAGCAGCTCCCGGGGGGTCCCCTACAATGAGCAGTTCTTC.

A few counts support this clone. J is TRBJ1-1 and V is TRBV18, with TRBD1 matching over 8 bases. The V gene end was trimmed by 6 bases and the J gene end by 6 bases; junction bases not matched to a gene: 3. CDR1 is KGHSH, CDR2 LQKENI, per germline. The CDR3 length is 12 residues. In DNA, the CDR3 is TGTGCCAGCTCCGAACAGGGGGCTGAAGCTTTCTTT. Protein: CASSEQGAEAFF.

V is TRBV18 and J is TRBJ1-1, with 7 bases that match TRBD1. Losses at the gene ends were 3 bases for V and 1 base for J; bases not matched to a gene: 5. CDR1 and CDR2 (germline): KGHSH, LQKENI. The CDR3 extends over 15 amino acids. For the CDR3, the DNA is TGTGCCAGCTCACCTCTGGGACAGCCGAACACTGAAGCTTTCTTT. It codes for CASSPLGQPNTEAFF.

The rearrangement joins TRBV30 to TRBJ2-7; D might be TRBD2 (6 bases). The germline V gene encodes CDR1 GTSNPN and CDR2 SVGIG (reference sequence). Trimming removed 5 bases at V and 0 bases at J, with 17 bases between. The CDR3 consists of 15 residues. CDR3 DNA: TGTGCCTGGCACCGGGCGGGGCGGGACTCCTACGAGCAGTACTTC. It translates to CAWHRAGRDSYEQYF.